The next 6 T cell receptor beta chains were all read from a single sample in a study of regulatory T cells in long-lasting Graves disease. Documented time point: newly diagnosed GD, antithyroid drugs for less than 3 months. From RNA extracted from PBMCs, the TCR library was made. Both iRepertoire HTBI primers and Arm-PCR of CDR3 regions were used to build the TCR beta libraries. TCRdb redid the calling of the multiplex PCR reads with MiXCR, one entry per CDR3 protein. The sample records approximately 400,000 distinct CDR3 sequences, around 14% being singletons. Another study also made use of these data, one on T cells in Graves' hyperthyroidism and ophthalmopathy.

This specimen was peripheral blood mononuclear cells (PBMCs), taken at new diagnosis, from a patient treated with antithyroid drugs. These receptors originate from a woman aged 30 to 39 with Graves disease.

This clonotype showed up many times. This rearrangement joins TRBV12-3 or TRBV12-4 to TRBJ1-2, with D unresolved. The CDR3 loop spans 13 amino acids. Trimming removed 6 bases at V and 4 bases at J, with 12 bases between. The CDR3 loop is CASSSDPLYGYTF. The CDR3 DNA reads as TGTGCCAGCAGCTCAGACCCTCTCTATGGCTACACCTTC.

This clonotype was counted at least ten times. This chain connects TRBV2 to TRBJ2-2; 7 nucleotides align to TRBD2. This CDR3 contains 14 residues. V was pared by 4 bases and J by 4 bases, with 3 bases of the junction left unmatched. Germline CDR1 reads SNHLY; CDR2 reads FYNNEI. The CDR3, as DNA: TGTGCCAGCAGTGGACGCGGGGGCACCGGGGAGCTGTTTTTT. This translates into CASSGRGGTGELFF.

This sequence joins TRBV4-1 and TRBJ2-7, with D unclear. The V gene's germline CDR1 is MGHRA and CDR2 YSYEKL. This CDR3 has 16 amino acids. V lost 1 base and J 0 bases, leaving 13 bases between the germline ends. As DNA, the CDR3 is TGCGCCAGCAGCCAAGGGATAGGAAAGAACTCCTACGAGCAGTACTTC. It codes for CASSQGIGKNSYEQYF.

This clonotype was detected only a few times. J is TRBJ2-6 and V is TRBV9; no clear D. V shed 0 bases and J shed 0 bases, with 4 bases lying between them. This CDR3 is 15 amino acids long. CDR1 and CDR2 (germline): SGDLS, YYNGEE. CDR3 in DNA: TGTGCCAGCAGCGTAGCTCGCTCTGGGGCCAACGTCCTGACTTTC. It translates to CASSVARSGANVLTF.

The J gene is TRBJ2-3, the V gene TRBV19; the D gene is possibly TRBD1 (5 bases). V lost 10 bases and J 2 bases, leaving 16 bases between the germline ends. There are 14 residues in the CDR3. Germline V gives CDR1 LNHDA, CDR2 SQIVND (reference sequence). CDR3 region: CATTTTAYTDTQYF. For the CDR3, the DNA is TGTGCCACCACAACGACAGCGTACACAGATACGCAGTATTTT. The complete variable domain, with remaining parts taken from reference TRBV19 and TRBJ2-3, reads DGGITQSPKYLFRKEGQNVTLSCEQNLNHDAMYWYRQDPGQGLRLIYYSQIVNDFQKGDIAEGYSVSREKKESFPLTVTSAQKNPTAFYLCATTTTAYTDTQYFGPGTRLTVL.

This clonotype was recorded a few times. The junction shows a germline mismatch at one end, possibly a read error. The chain combines TRBV6-1 with TRBJ2-6; D is possibly TRBD1 or TRBD2 (7 bases each). This CDR3 has 19 amino acids. CDR1 and CDR2 (germline): MNHNS, SASEGT. In nucleotides, the CDR3 is TGTGCCAGCAGTCCGCTGGGAGGGACAGACTACTCTGGGGCCAACGTCCCGACTTTC. Protein: CASSPLGGTDYSGANVPTF.